The clone carrying this T cell receptor (beta chain) was seen many times. In the authors' methods: Cell counts per sample came from amplifying reference gene primers. The table came from immunoSEQ multiplex PCR; TCRdb's copy has only in-frame clones and leaves some out. That table supplies the V and J calls and clone size; D and trimming were determined from the DNA. The sample lists around 190,000 clones, around 86% occurring once. Germline-derived CDR1 and CDR2 are SGHNT and YYREEE (reference sequence). The length of the CDR3 is 14 residues. V dropped 4 bases and J dropped 1 base, with 11 bases sitting between them. The source of the sample is a study of blood T cell repertoires in COVID-19. Background on the study: There were acute and convalescent COVID-19 samples, and they came from the United States, Italy and Spain.

The rearrangement uses TRBV5-4 and TRBJ1-1; D gene unclear. Sequencing input: peripheral blood. The sequence came from a man aged 50 to 60 with active or convalescent COVID-19. The CDR3 reads CASSLGRTNTEAFF. The CDR3 bases are TGTGCCAGCAGCCTGGGGAGGACGAACACTGAAGCTTTCTTT.